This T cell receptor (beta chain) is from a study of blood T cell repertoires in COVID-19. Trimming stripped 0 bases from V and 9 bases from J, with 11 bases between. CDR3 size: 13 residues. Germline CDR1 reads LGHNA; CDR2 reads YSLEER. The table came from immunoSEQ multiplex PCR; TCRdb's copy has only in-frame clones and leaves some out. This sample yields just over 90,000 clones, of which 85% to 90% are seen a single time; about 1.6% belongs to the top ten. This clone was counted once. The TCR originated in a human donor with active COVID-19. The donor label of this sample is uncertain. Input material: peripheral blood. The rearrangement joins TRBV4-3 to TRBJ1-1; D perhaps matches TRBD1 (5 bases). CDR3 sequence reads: CASSQDRPGKAFF. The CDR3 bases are TGCGCCAGCAGCCAAGATCGGCCAGGGAAAGCTTTCTTT.